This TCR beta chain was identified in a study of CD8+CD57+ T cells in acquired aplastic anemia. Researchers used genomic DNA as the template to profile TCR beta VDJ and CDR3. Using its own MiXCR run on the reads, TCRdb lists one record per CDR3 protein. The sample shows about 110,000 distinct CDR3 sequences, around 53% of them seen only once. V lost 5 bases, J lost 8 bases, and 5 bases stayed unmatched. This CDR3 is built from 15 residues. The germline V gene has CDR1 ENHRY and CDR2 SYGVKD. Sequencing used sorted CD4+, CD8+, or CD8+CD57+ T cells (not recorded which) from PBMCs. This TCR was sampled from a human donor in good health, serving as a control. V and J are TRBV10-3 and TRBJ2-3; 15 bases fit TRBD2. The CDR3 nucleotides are TGTGCCATCAGTTCCGGGACTAGCGGGGGGTCTACGCAGTATTTT. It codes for CAISSGTSGGSTQYF.